This is a list of T cell receptor beta chains from one sample in a study of blood T cells in healthy people across ages. TCRdb analysed the 5' RACE reads with MiXCR anew, one entry per CDR3 protein. The table shows some 760,000 distinct CDR3 sequences, with around a quarter occurring only once. This same sample was also part of a study on T cells of mothers and their children.

The sequencing input was blood. These receptors came from a boy between 10 and 17 years old in good health. CDR3s include the opening cysteine and the closing phenylalanine or tryptophan. The D gene is left open where the match is weak. Only part of the rows carry a size: once, few, many, or a class if the clone is expanded.

v_gene	j_gene	d_gene	abundance	CDR3nt	CDR3aa
TRBV18	TRBJ2-5	NA	few	TGTGCCAGCTCACCGGGGGCGTCTGATCTGGAGACCCAGTACTTC	CASSPGASDLETQYF
TRBV5-1	TRBJ2-7	TRBD1	few	TGCGCCAGCAGCCATGGACAGGAACGCCTCCACGAGCAGTACTTC	CASSHGQERLHEQYF
TRBV19	TRBJ1-4	NA	NA	TGTGCCAGTAGTATTGGGGGCCAGGACGAAAAACTGTTTTTT	CASSIGGQDEKLFF
TRBV20-1	TRBJ2-3	NA	NA	TGCAGTGCTAATCGAGGGGGGGCCGATACGCAGTATTTT	CSANRGGADTQYF
TRBV2	TRBJ1-1	NA	NA	TGTGCCAGCAGTGAAGGCGGGGACACTGAAGCTTTCTTT	CASSEGGDTEAFF
TRBV20-1	TRBJ2-1	NA	few	TGCAGTGCTAGAGATAGGGTTGAGCAGCTCTTC	CSARDRVEQLF
TRBV6-1	TRBJ2-4	NA	few	TGTGCCAGCAGTGGAAATAGCGCGGGTAAAAACATTCAGTACTTC	CASSGNSAGKNIQYF
TRBV20-1	TRBJ1-1	TRBD1	few	TGCAGTGCTACCGAATTCGGACAGGGGGGCACTGAAGCTTTCTTT	CSATEFGQGGTEAFF
TRBV7-2	TRBJ2-1	NA	NA	TGTGCCAGCAGCTTAGGGGGTAGCGCCAATGAGCAGTTCTTC	CASSLGGSANEQFF
TRBV20-1	TRBJ2-2	NA	NA	TGCAGTGCTAGGGTACGCGATACGAACACCGGGGAGCTGTTTTTT	CSARVRDTNTGELFF
TRBV29-1	TRBJ1-2	TRBD1	NA	TGCAGCGTTCCCCGCTCACACACTGGACAGGGTGATTTCTCCCTGGTCAACTATGGCTACACCTTC	CSVPRSHTGQGDFSLVNYGYTF
TRBV7-2	TRBJ2-5	NA	few	TGTGCCAGCAGCTTATTCGGTGCAGAGACCCAGTACTTC	CASSLFGAETQYF
TRBV27	TRBJ2-2	NA	few	TGTGCCAGCAGTTTAGGACTTAGCACCGGGGAGCTGTTTTTT	CASSLGLSTGELFF
TRBV24-1	TRBJ2-3	NA	NA	TGTGCCACCAGTGAACCCCAGGCGTTCTCTGCAGATACGCAGTATTTT	CATSEPQAFSADTQYF
TRBV7-2	TRBJ1-2	TRBD1	NA	TGTGCCAGCAGCCTACGGTGGACCCCACAGGGGGGCGGGGATGGCTACACCTTC	CASSLRWTPQGGGDGYTF
TRBV28	TRBJ2-3	NA	NA	TGTGCCAGCAGTTTAGAAGGCCGGGACGGAAGCACAGATACGCAGTATTTT	CASSLEGRDGSTDTQYF
TRBV7-3	TRBJ2-5	TRBD1	few	TGTGCCAGCAGCTCGACAGGGTCGGGCGAGACCCAGTACTTC	CASSSTGSGETQYF
TRBV7-9	TRBJ2-1	NA	NA	TGTGCCAGCAGCTTAAGGGCGGATGAGCAGTTCTTC	CASSLRADEQFF
TRBV5-1	TRBJ1-1	TRBD1	NA	TGCGCCAGCAGCTTTACAGGGGTCAATGAAGCTTTCTTT	CASSFTGVNEAFF
TRBV7-8	TRBJ1-2	NA	few	TGTACCAGCAGCTTAGGTTCAGGATTTCAGGGCTACACCTTC	CTSSLGSGFQGYTF
TRBV21-1	TRBJ2-3	NA	few	TGTGCCAGCAGCAACCTTGGAGCTAGCGGGGGGAAGGGTACAGATACGCAGTATTTT	CASSNLGASGGKGTDTQYF
TRBV7-9	TRBJ1-1	TRBD1	few	TGTGCCAGCAGCTTAGGGGACAGTGAAGCTTTCTTT	CASSLGDSEAFF
TRBV6-6	TRBJ1-3	NA	few	TGTGCCAGCAGTTATGGGTCGATTGTGGGAGAGTCTGGAAACACCATATATTTT	CASSYGSIVGESGNTIYF
TRBV12-3/TRBV12-4	TRBJ2-7	NA	NA	TGTGCCGGCAGAGTGAGGGGAGATGAGCAGTACTTC	CAGRVRGDEQYF
TRBV29-1	TRBJ2-1	NA	few	TGCAGCGTTGCGTGGGAAGACAATGAGCAGTTCTTC	CSVAWEDNEQFF
TRBV3-1	TRBJ2-2	NA	NA	TGTGCCAGCAGCGGCGGGACAGTCATCGGGGAGCTGTTTTTT	CASSGGTVIGELFF